Here is one T cell receptor beta chain with its context. Antigen specificity is unknown. Germline values: CDR1 SGDLS, CDR2 YYNGEE. With V trimmed by 3 bases and J by 2 bases, 2 bases remained unmatched. This CDR3 is 13 amino acids long. The data were obtained in a study of Ad26.COV2.S vaccination and SARS-CoV-2 variants. At the level of the study: The donor was enrolled in the Ad26.COV2.S arm of the COV1001 trial. Study conclusions and caveats: Post-vaccination breadth of spike-specific CD8+ and CD4+ T cell responses was reportedly substantial.

The treatment is: around 19 received Ad26.COV2.S at low or high dose, single or two shots; 5 received placebo; per-sample allocation not given. Material that was analyzed had been drawn on day 63 after the first vaccine or placebo injection. Aged 18-55 years, donor was enrolled in Boston in about 2020. The method was immunoSEQ multiplex PCR; TCRdb's version includes in-frame clones alone and lacks a portion of them. Of about 410,000 clones in the sample, approximately 91% were seen once. The chain couples TRBV9 to TRBJ2-7; 7 nucleotides line up with TRBD1. The source is a person aged 18-60 years who received the Ad26.COV2.S COVID-19 vaccine or a placebo. The specimen comprised peripheral blood, sampled in a trial of Ad26.COV2.S vaccine versus placebo. CDR3 protein: CASSATGAYEQYF. The CDR3, as DNA: TGTGCCAGCAGCGCCACAGGGGCCTACGAGCAGTACTTC. The variable domain in full, completed from reference TRBV9 and TRBJ2-7, reads DSGVTQTPKHLITATGQRVTLRCSPRSGDLSVYWYQQSLDQGLQFLIQYYNGEERAKGNILERFSAQQFPDLHSELNLSSLELGDSALYFCASSATGAYEQYFGPGTRLTVT.